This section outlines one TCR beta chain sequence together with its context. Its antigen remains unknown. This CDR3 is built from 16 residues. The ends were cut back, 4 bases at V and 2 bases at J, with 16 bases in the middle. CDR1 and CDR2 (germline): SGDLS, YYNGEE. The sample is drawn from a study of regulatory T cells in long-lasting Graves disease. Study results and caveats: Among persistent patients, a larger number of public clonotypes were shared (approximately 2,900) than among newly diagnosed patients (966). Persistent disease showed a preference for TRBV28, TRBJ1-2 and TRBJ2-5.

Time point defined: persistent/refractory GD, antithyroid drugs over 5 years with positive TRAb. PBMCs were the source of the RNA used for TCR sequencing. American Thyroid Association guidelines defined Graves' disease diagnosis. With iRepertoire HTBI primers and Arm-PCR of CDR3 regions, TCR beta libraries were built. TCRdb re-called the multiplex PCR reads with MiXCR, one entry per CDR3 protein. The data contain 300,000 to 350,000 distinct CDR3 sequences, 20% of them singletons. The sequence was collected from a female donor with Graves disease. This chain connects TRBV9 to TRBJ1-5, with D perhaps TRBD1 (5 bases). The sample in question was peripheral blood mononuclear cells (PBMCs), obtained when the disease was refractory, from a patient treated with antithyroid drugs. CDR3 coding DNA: TGTGCCAGCAGCCGGGGGGGGGGAGTGGGCAATCAGCCCCAGCATTTT. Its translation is CASSRGGGVGNQPQHF.